Listed below are T cell receptor beta chains from one sample, sequenced in a study of OX40 agonist ivuxolimab in advanced cancers. Some clones are missing from TCRdb's copy, which holds only in-frame ones; the method was immunoSEQ multiplex PCR. The sample includes around 64,000 clones, 70% to 90% of them seen just once. Sequenced material: CD4+ or CD8+ T cells sorted from blood, taken in a trial of the OX40 agonist ivuxolimab. All receptors derive from an adult with an advanced solid tumor such as melanoma, head and neck, liver or kidney cancer. CDR3s include the opening cysteine and the closing phenylalanine or tryptophan. Each record gives: V gene, clone size, D gene, J gene, CDR3 DNA, CDR3 protein. D genes are given only for firm matches. Expanded clones are given a class, and other clones once, few, many or no size at all.

v_gene: TRBV27; abundance: NA; d_gene: NA; j_gene: TRBJ2-2; CDR3nt: TGTGCCAGCAGTTTACTAGGGACACGAACTGGCACCGGGGAGCTGTTTTTT; CDR3aa: CASSLLGTRTGTGELFF
v_gene: TRBV29-1; abundance: NA; d_gene: TRBD1; j_gene: TRBJ1-3; CDR3nt: TGCAGCGTTGAAGGGGACAGGGGTTACACCATATATTTT; CDR3aa: CSVEGDRGYTIYF
v_gene: TRBV5-1; abundance: NA; d_gene: NA; j_gene: TRBJ1-2; CDR3nt: TGCGCCAGCAGCTTTGGACCGGGGGTTGGCGGCACCTTC; CDR3aa: CASSFGPGVGGTF
v_gene: TRBV5-1; abundance: NA; d_gene: TRBD1; j_gene: TRBJ1-5; CDR3nt: TGCGCCAGCAGCTTCGGGACAGAGGGCAATCAGCCCCAGCATTTT; CDR3aa: CASSFGTEGNQPQHF
v_gene: TRBV5-4; abundance: NA; d_gene: NA; j_gene: TRBJ1-4; CDR3nt: TGTGCCAGCAGCTTTTGGGGAACTAATGAAAAACTGTTTTTT; CDR3aa: CASSFWGTNEKLFF
v_gene: TRBV29-1; abundance: once; d_gene: NA; j_gene: TRBJ2-2; CDR3nt: TGCAGCGTAGAAGGACAGAGGCCGGGCGGGGAGCTGTTTTTT; CDR3aa: CSVEGQRPGGELFF
v_gene: TRBV6-1; abundance: NA; d_gene: TRBD1; j_gene: TRBJ2-1; CDR3nt: TGTGCCACCGTGACAGGGGGGTTCAATGAGCAGTTCTTC; CDR3aa: CATVTGGFNEQFF
v_gene: TRBV7-9; abundance: NA; d_gene: TRBD2; j_gene: TRBJ2-1; CDR3nt: TGTGCCAGCAGCTTAATGCATAGCGGGAGGCCTTCCTACAATGAGCAGTTCTTC; CDR3aa: CASSLMHSGRPSYNEQFF
v_gene: TRBV30; abundance: once; d_gene: TRBD2; j_gene: TRBJ2-3; CDR3nt: TGTGCCGGAGATACCGGACTAGCGGGAGGGAGCTGGGATACGCAGTATTTT; CDR3aa: CAGDTGLAGGSWDTQYF
v_gene: TRBV29-1; abundance: NA; d_gene: NA; j_gene: TRBJ1-2; CDR3nt: TGCAGCGTCGCCCTCGTCCGCGAGTATGGCTACACCTTC; CDR3aa: CSVALVREYGYTF
v_gene: TRBV6-1; abundance: NA; d_gene: NA; j_gene: TRBJ2-3; CDR3nt: TGTGCCAGCAGTGTCCTGCGGAAAGATACGCAGTATTTT; CDR3aa: CASSVLRKDTQYF
v_gene: TRBV28; abundance: NA; d_gene: NA; j_gene: TRBJ2-4; CDR3nt: TGTGCCAGCAGTCTACAGGGAGCCAAAAACATTCAGTACTTC; CDR3aa: CASSLQGAKNIQYF
v_gene: TRBV2; abundance: NA; d_gene: TRBD2; j_gene: TRBJ2-7; CDR3nt: TGTGCCAGCAGGGGGCTAGCGGTACCCTACGAGCAGTACTTC; CDR3aa: CASRGLAVPYEQYF
v_gene: TRBV6-1; abundance: NA; d_gene: TRBD1; j_gene: TRBJ1-6; CDR3nt: TGTGCCAGCAGTGACCGGGACAGGAGACTTAATTCACCCCTCCACTTT; CDR3aa: CASSDRDRRLNSPLHF
v_gene: TRBV5-6; abundance: once; d_gene: NA; j_gene: TRBJ2-7; CDR3nt: TGTGCCAGCAGCATGCTACCTAGCCACGCCTTTAGCTCCTACGAGCAGTACTTC; CDR3aa: CASSMLPSHAFSSYEQYF